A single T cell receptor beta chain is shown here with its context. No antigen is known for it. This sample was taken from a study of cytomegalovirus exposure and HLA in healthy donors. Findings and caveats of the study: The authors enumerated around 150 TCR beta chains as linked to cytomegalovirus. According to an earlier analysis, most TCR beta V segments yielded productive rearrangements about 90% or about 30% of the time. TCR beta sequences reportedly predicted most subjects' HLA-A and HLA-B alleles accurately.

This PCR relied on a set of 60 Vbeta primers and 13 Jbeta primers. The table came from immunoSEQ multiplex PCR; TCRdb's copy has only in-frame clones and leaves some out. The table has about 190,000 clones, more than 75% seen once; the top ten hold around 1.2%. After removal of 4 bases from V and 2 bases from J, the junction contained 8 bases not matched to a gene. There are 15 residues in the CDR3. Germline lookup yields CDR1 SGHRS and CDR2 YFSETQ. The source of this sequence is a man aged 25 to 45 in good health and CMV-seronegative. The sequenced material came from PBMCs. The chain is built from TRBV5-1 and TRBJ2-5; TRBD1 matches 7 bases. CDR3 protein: CASSPRDSGQETQYF. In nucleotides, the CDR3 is TGCGCCAGCAGCCCCCGGGACAGCGGACAAGAGACCCAGTACTTC.